One and the same sample provided the 22 T cell receptor beta chains below, sequenced in a study of memory CD4+ T cells and cytomegalovirus serostatus. The sort gate was single viable CD3+CD4+CD8-CD45RO+ cells for memory CD4+ T cells. The protocol was immunoSEQ multiplex PCR, while the TCRdb copy is restricted to in-frame clones and leaves out a portion. The table records approximately 46,000 clones, 60% to 80% of them present only once. Sequenced input: memory CD4+ T cells from blood. These receptors all stem from an adult in good health and CMV-seropositive.

This rearrangement joins TRBV5-1 to TRBJ2-6; maybe TRBD1 (6 bases). The germline V and J ends were trimmed by 5 bases and 0 bases, with 12 bases remaining between them. The germline V gene encodes CDR1 SGHRS and CDR2 YFSETQ. The CDR3 sequence is 16 residues long. The CDR3 spells CASRRDRLSGANVLTF. The CDR3 DNA follows: TGCGCCAGCAGGAGAGACAGGCTCTCTGGGGCCAACGTCCTGACTTTC. The full variable domain, rest sourced from reference TRBV5-1 and TRBJ2-6, is KAGVTQTPRYLIKTRGQQVTLSCSPISGHRSVSWYQQTPGQGLQFLFEYFSETQRNKGNFPGRFSGRQFSNSRSEMNVSTLELGDSALYLCASRRDRLSGANVLTFGAGSRLTVL.

The rearrangement links TRBV6-5 to TRBJ2-7; D possibly corresponds to TRBD1 (6 bases). CDR1 and CDR2 (germline): MNHEY, SVGAGI. Between the trimmed V and J ends, which lost 6 bases and 0 bases, there was a span of 15 bases. There are 15 residues in the CDR3. The CDR3 nucleotides are TGTGCCAGCAGGTCCCAGGGGCTTAGCTCCTACGAGCAGTACTTC. Translated: CASRSQGLSSYEQYF.

V is TRBV6-5 and J is TRBJ2-7, with TRBD2 matching 8 bases. The CDR3 totals 16 residues. V dropped 0 bases and J dropped 2; count of bases not matched to a gene: 6. Per the germline V gene, CDR1 is MNHEY and CDR2 is SVGAGI. The CDR3 nucleotides are TGTGCCAGCAGTTACTCGTCGGGGGGGACTCCCTACGAGCAGTACTTC. It is translated as CASSYSSGGTPYEQYF.

V and J are TRBV2 and TRBJ2-7; TRBD2 matches at 7 bases. V lost 2 bases to trimming and J lost 3 bases; unmatched junction nucleotides: 13. Germline V lookup: CDR1 SNHLY, CDR2 FYNNEI. The CDR3 sequence is 17 residues long. The CDR3 is CASSEIYLLAELYEQYF. CDR3 nucleotide sequence: TGTGCCAGCAGTGAAATTTATCTGCTAGCGGAACTCTACGAGCAGTACTTC.

This clone has more than one count but fewer than ten. The chain is built from TRBV29-1 and TRBJ2-1, with 7 bases fitting TRBD1. Germline V gene sequence: CDR1 SQVTM, CDR2 ANQGSEA. The CDR3 is made up of 12 amino acids. The V gene end was trimmed by 6 bases and the J gene end by 2 bases; junction bases not matched to a gene: 1. CDR3 in DNA: TGCAGCGTGGGGACAGCCTACAATGAGCAGTTCTTC. It translates to CSVGTAYNEQFF.

The chain carries TRBV28 and TRBJ1-6; 11 bases map to TRBD1. The CDR3 length is 16 residues. V lost 6 bases to trimming and J lost 14 bases; unmatched junction nucleotides: 15. Germline loops: CDR1 MDHEN, CDR2 SYDVKM. The CDR3 coding sequence is TGTGCCAGCAGCCGAAGGGGACAGGGGGTGGGTTCCACCCTCCACTTT. Amino acids: CASSRRGQGVGSTLHF.

The chain recombines TRBV14 with TRBJ1-3, with a possible D match to TRBD1 (5 bases). The CDR3 length is 12 residues. Deletions cut 9 bases from V and 7 bases from J, with 13 bases between. In germline, CDR1 is SGHDN, CDR2 FVKESK. The CDR3 sequence: CASGVGGNTIYF. The DNA of the CDR3 is TGTGCCAGTGGCGTTGGGGGGAACACCATATATTTT.

The chain combines TRBV5-1 with TRBJ1-2; D call uncertain. Looked up from germline, CDR1 is SGHRS and CDR2 is YFSETQ. The CDR3 spans 14 residues. Between the trimmed V and J ends, which lost 0 bases and 2 bases, there was a span of 8 bases. The DNA for the CDR3 is TGCGCCAGCAGCTTGGGTGGGGTAAACTATGGCTACACCTTC. It is translated as CASSLGGVNYGYTF.

V gene TRBV2 combines with J gene TRBJ1-1; weak D call: TRBD1 (6 bases). V gave up 2 bases and J gave up 2 bases, with 27 bases separating them. CDR3 length equals 20 residues. Germline V gene data show CDR1 as SNHLY and CDR2 as FYNNEI. CDR3 residues: CASSELGPGTPGGINTEAFF. CDR3 coding DNA: TGTGCCAGCAGTGAACTTGGTCCCGGGACACCGGGGGGGATAAACACTGAAGCTTTCTTT. Full variable domain (rest looked up from reference TRBV2 and TRBJ1-1): EPEVTQTPSHQVTQMGQEVILRCVPISNHLYFYWYRQILGQKVEFLVSFYNNEISEKSEIFDDQFSVERPDGSNFTLKIRSTKLEDSAMYFCASSELGPGTPGGINTEAFFGQGTRLTVV.

This clone was observed a single time. V gene TRBV27 combines with J gene TRBJ2-2, with 8 bases that match TRBD2. The CDR3 extends over 16 amino acids. Germline V gene data show CDR1 as MNHEY and CDR2 as SMNVEV (reference sequence). Losses at the gene ends were 4 bases for V and 1 base for J; bases not matched to a gene: 5. CDR3 amino acids: CASSSELAENTGELFF. The CDR3 DNA reads as TGTGCCAGCAGTTCCGAACTAGCGGAGAACACCGGGGAGCTGTTTTTT.

The rearrangement joins TRBV18 to TRBJ2-7, with 8 bases aligning to TRBD1. The CDR3 covers 15 residues. CDR1 is KGHSH and CDR2 is LQKENI in the germline V gene. Germline trimming cut 3 bases from V and 0 bases from J; bases unmatched to any gene: 4. CDR3 sequence reads: CASSPPGGGSYEQYF. In nucleotides, the CDR3 is TGTGCCAGCTCACCGCCAGGGGGCGGCTCCTACGAGCAGTACTTC.

This clone appeared once. The CDR3 loop reads CATTLGLYNEQFF. The CDR3 bases are TGTGCCACAACGCTTGGACTCTACAATGAGCAGTTCTTC. This chain connects TRBV2 to TRBJ2-1; a weak D match, TRBD2 (5 bases). Trimming cost V 10 bases and J 3 bases, with 13 bases left between them. CDR3 size: 13 residues. Germline V gene lookup returns CDR1 SNHLY and CDR2 FYNNEI.

The gene calls are TRBV6-1 and TRBJ2-2; D not resolved. CDR3 length: 13 amino acids. V gave up 2 bases and J gave up 5 bases, with 6 bases separating them. The germline V gene encodes CDR1 MNHNS and CDR2 SASEGT. CDR3 sequence (DNA): TGTGCCAGCAGTGAATGGCAGACCGGGGAGCTGTTTTTT. This gives the protein CASSEWQTGELFF.

The table lists this clone with a few counts. The V gene is TRBV7-2, the J gene TRBJ2-7; 7 bases fit TRBD2. Unmatched junction bases numbered 7, after V lost 5 bases and J lost 3 bases. Looked up from germline, CDR1 is SGHTA and CDR2 is FQGNSA. The CDR3 has 14 amino acids. CDR3 sequence reads: CASSPTWEGYEQYF. The CDR3 bases are TGTGCCAGCAGCCCGACCTGGGAGGGCTACGAGCAGTACTTC. Together with reference TRBV7-2 and TRBJ2-7, the CDR3 gives the full variable domain: GAGVSQSPSNKVTEKGKDVELRCDPISGHTALYWYRQSLGQGLEFLIYFQGNSAPDKSGLPSDRFSAERTGGSVSTLTIQRTQQEDSAVYLCASSPTWEGYEQYFGPGTRLTVT.

The chain uses TRBV11-1 and TRBJ2-1; 8 bases map to TRBD1. Trimming at V came to 4 bases and at J to 1 base, leaving 9 bases not matched to a gene. The CDR3 consists of 17 residues. From germline, CDR1 is SGHAT and CDR2 FQDESV (reference sequence). This chain's CDR3 is CASSSRNRQGSYNEQFF. In DNA, the CDR3 is TGTGCCAGCAGCTCAAGGAACCGACAGGGGTCCTACAATGAGCAGTTCTTC.

In its sample, this clone is medium-sized. The rearrangement links TRBV7-8 to TRBJ2-5; 9 positions match TRBD1. Looked up from germline, CDR1 is SGHVS and CDR2 is FQNEAQ. The length of the CDR3 is 14 residues. Trimming took 4 bases from V and 5 from J; bases not matched to a gene: 5. The CDR3 DNA sequence: TGTGCCAGCAGCTACGAACAGGGGGCGGAGACCCAGTACTTC. Amino acid sequence: CASSYEQGAETQYF.

This clone was recorded only once. This chain connects TRBV5-1 to TRBJ2-5, with TRBD2 as a possible D gene (5 bases). The germline gives CDR1 SGHRS, CDR2 YFSETQ. The CDR3 loop spans 14 amino acids. Trimming shortened V by 0 bases and J by 7 bases, and 13 bases separated the two germline ends. The CDR3 sequence is CASSLDDGETTQYF. CDR3 DNA sequence: TGCGCCAGCAGCTTGGATGACGGGGAGACGACCCAGTACTTC.

The rearrangement links TRBV2 to TRBJ1-2; a possible D gene is TRBD1 (5 bases). The CDR3 has 13 amino acids. Germline assignment: CDR1 SNHLY and CDR2 FYNNEI. Trimming cost V 4 bases and J 6 bases, with 12 bases left between them. The CDR3 nucleotides read TGTGCCAGCAGTGTGGGGGGGATCGATGGCTACACCTTC. This codes for CASSVGGIDGYTF.

The J gene is TRBJ2-7, the V gene TRBV6-1; D gene unclear. There are 14 residues in the CDR3. With 3 bases removed from V and 3 bases from J, the gap between germline ends came to 12 bases. Germline V gene data show CDR1 as MNHNS and CDR2 as SASEGT. The CDR3 DNA follows: TGTGCCAGCAGTGATCTCGCTTTGAACTACGAGCAGTACTTC. It codes for CASSDLALNYEQYF.

V and J are TRBV7-2 and TRBJ1-5; tentatively, D is TRBD1 (6 bases). CDR3 length: 14 residues. Germline V gene data show CDR1 as SGHTA and CDR2 as FQGNSA. Trimming pared 6 bases from V and 5 bases from J, leaving 14 bases between. CDR3 sequence (DNA): TGTGCCAGCAGTAACACAGGGAGAGATCAGCCCCAGCATTTT. Protein: CASSNTGRDQPQHF.

This clone was seen a few times. The J gene is TRBJ2-1, the V gene TRBV7-9, with TRBD2 matching 11 bases. CDR1 SEHNR and CDR2 FQNEAQ come from the germline V gene (reference sequence). After removal of 1 base from V and 8 bases from J, the junction contained 7 bases not matched to a gene. The CDR3 runs to 16 residues. DNA for the CDR3: TGTGCCAGCAGCTTAGGGGGGACTAGCGGATTCGATGAGCAGTTCTTC. Its protein is CASSLGGTSGFDEQFF. Variable domain in full (rest from reference TRBV7-9 and TRBJ2-1): DTGVSQNPRHKITKRGQNVTFRCDPISEHNRLYWYRQTLGQGPEFLTYFQNEAQLEKSRLLSDRFSAERPKGSFSTLEIQRTEQGDSAMYLCASSLGGTSGFDEQFFGPGTRLTVL.

V gene TRBV5-1 combines with J gene TRBJ1-3; D remains unclear. V lost 2 bases to trimming and J lost 0 bases, with 6 bases between them. Germline loops: CDR1 SGHRS, CDR2 YFSETQ. The CDR3 contains 14 residues. CDR3 nucleotide sequence: TGCGCCAGCAGCTTCTCGCGCTCTGGAAACACCATATATTTT. Translating gives CASSFSRSGNTIYF.